This T cell receptor beta chain was documented in a study of blood T cells in healthy people across ages. Trimming took 1 base from V and 8 from J, leaving 14 bases between them. CDR1 and CDR2 from the germline V gene are SGHAT and FQNNGV. This CDR3 has 15 amino acids. Next came a second PCR, run for about 6 to 12 cycles, which used a sample-barcoded 5' primer along with a J-beta primer mix. Sequencing recovered at least 3 million CDR3-containing paired-end reads from each sample. TCRdb re-analysed the 5' RACE reads in MiXCR, keeping a single row per CDR3 protein. The sample includes approximately 780,000 distinct CDR3 sequences, 20% to 30% seen only once; the top ten take less than 3.5%. The same specimen was also included in a second study, on T cells of mothers and their children. As reported in that work: The study sampled three healthy Caucasian mothers and their six children. Related mother-child pairs shared marginally more repertoire than unrelated pairs, though not significantly. None of the identified T cell clones proved to be persistent microchimeric clones.

The specimen was blood. The chain employs TRBV11-2 and TRBJ1-4; no firm D call. This sequence originates from a boy aged 5 to 17 in good health. The CDR3 nucleotides read TGTGCCAGCAGCTTAGCCCGGGGTGGAGGCGAAAAACTGTTTTTT. Encoded protein: CASSLARGGGEKLFF.